One sample yielded the 23 T cell receptor beta chains listed below, sequenced in a study of blood T cell repertoires in COVID-19. Sequenced by immunoSEQ multiplex PCR; TCRdb stores in-frame clones only, minus some. The data hold 300,000 to 400,000 clones, with less than 90% observed a single time. Sequenced material: PBMCs or T cells enriched from blood (not recorded which). The receptors derive from a young woman who had recovered from COVID-19.

The chain links TRBV7-9 to TRBJ2-4; tentatively, D is TRBD1 (6 bases). The CDR3 length is 15 residues. Germline lookup yields CDR1 SEHNR and CDR2 FQNEAQ (reference sequence). The V end was cut by 5 bases, the J end by 1 base, with 12 bases between. The CDR3: CASSPKRGAKNIQYF. DNA of the CDR3: TGTGCCAGCAGCCCAAAGAGGGGGGCCAAAAACATTCAGTACTTC.

The V call is TRBV2, the J call TRBJ1-5, with TRBD1 matching over 12 bases. Germline trimming cut 7 bases from V and 7 bases from J; bases unmatched to any gene: 8. Germline CDR1 SNHLY, CDR2 FYNNEI. This CDR3 contains 15 residues. The CDR3 nucleotides are TGTGCCAGCAAAGCGGGACAGGGGGCCGGGCAGCCCCAGCATTTT. This codes for CASKAGQGAGQPQHF.

The CDR3 protein is CSASLTGAQETQYF. Written as DNA, the CDR3 is TGCAGTGCTAGTCTGACAGGGGCCCAAGAGACCCAGTACTTC. V is TRBV20-1 and J is TRBJ2-5; 8 bases align to TRBD1. The CDR3 contains 14 residues. Germline CDR1 reads DFQATT; CDR2 reads SNEGSKA (reference sequence). V lost 3 bases to trimming and J lost 1 base; unmatched junction nucleotides: 4.

J is TRBJ2-2 and V is TRBV2, with 8 bases fitting TRBD1. Germline V CDR1 and CDR2: SNHLY, FYNNEI. With V trimmed by 6 bases and J by 5 bases, 8 bases remained unmatched. The CDR3 loop spans 15 amino acids. As DNA, the CDR3 is TGTGCCAGCAGGACTGGACAGGGTGGGACCGGGGAGCTGTTTTTT. Encoded protein: CASRTGQGGTGELFF.

The genes are TRBV28 and TRBJ1-4, with TRBD1 as a possible D gene (5 bases). The CDR3 contains 13 residues. The germline gives CDR1 MDHEN, CDR2 SYDVKM. V was cut by 6 bases and J by 6 bases, with 11 bases left in between. The CDR3 DNA reads TGTGCCAGCAGGAGCAGGGCTTATGAAAAACTGTTTTTT. It specifies CASRSRAYEKLFF.

This chain uses TRBV5-4 with TRBJ1-4; tentatively, D is TRBD1 (5 bases). V gave up 7 bases and J gave up 1 base, with 11 bases separating them. Germline CDR1 SGHNT, CDR2 YYREEE (reference sequence). The CDR3 totals 14 residues. The CDR3 DNA reads TGTGCCAGCTCCTCGGGGGGAACTAATGAAAAACTGTTTTTT. Translating gives CASSSGGTNEKLFF.

The V gene is TRBV6-5, the J gene TRBJ2-5; 14 positions match TRBD2. Germline V gene lookup returns CDR1 MNHEY and CDR2 SVGAGI. This CDR3 has 15 residues. The ends lost 6 bases at V and 7 bases at J; junction bases unmatched: 7. The CDR3 DNA sequence: TGTGCCAGCAGGACTAGCGGGGGGGACCTAGGGACCCAGTACTTC. This codes for CASRTSGGDLGTQYF.

V is TRBV15 and J is TRBJ2-5; the D is unclear. Germline CDR1 is LNHNV and CDR2 is YYDKDF (reference sequence). V lost 3 bases and J 5 bases, leaving 7 bases between the germline ends. This CDR3 is built from 12 residues. DNA of the CDR3: TGTGCCACCAGCAGCCTCCGGGAGACCCAGTACTTC. Protein product: CATSSLRETQYF. The full variable domain, rest sourced from reference TRBV15 and TRBJ2-5, is DAMVIQNPRYQVTQFGKPVTLSCSQTLNHNVMYWYQQKSSQAPKLLFHYYDKDFNNEADTPDNFQSRRPNTSFCFLDIRSPGLGDTAMYLCATSSLRETQYFGPGTRLLVL.

There are a few counts of this clone. The chain has TRBV19 and TRBJ1-5, with D unclear. Trimming pared 9 bases from V and 3 bases from J, leaving 12 bases between. Germline lookup yields CDR1 LNHDA and CDR2 SQIVND (reference sequence). The CDR3 spans 13 residues. CDR3 region: CASSPGNNQPQHF. CDR3 in DNA: TGTGCCAGCAGCCCGGGGAACAATCAGCCCCAGCATTTT.

The chain joins TRBV7-8 to TRBJ1-2, with 9 bases fitting TRBD1. The CDR3 extends over 14 amino acids. The V segment lost 3 bases and the J segment 6 bases; nucleotides outside the gene matches: 5. CDR1 SGHVS and CDR2 FQNEAQ come from the germline V gene. The CDR3 protein is CASSFAGTGNGYTF. CDR3 DNA sequence: TGTGCCAGCAGCTTCGCCGGGACAGGGAATGGCTACACCTTC.

The chain is built from TRBV7-8 and TRBJ2-5; a possible D gene is TRBD1 (6 bases). V was pared by 7 bases and J by 4 bases, with 19 bases between. Germline lookup yields CDR1 SGHVS and CDR2 FQNEAQ. The CDR3 extends over 15 amino acids. The CDR3: CASIRSVRGSETQYF. CDR3 DNA: TGTGCCAGCATCCGCTCGGTCAGGGGATCAGAGACCCAGTACTTC. The whole variable domain, remainder taken from reference TRBV7-8 and TRBJ2-5, is GAGVSQSPRYKVAKRGQDVALRCDPISGHVSLFWYQQALGQGPEFLTYFQNEAQLDKSGLPSDRFFAERPEGSVSTLKIQRTQQEDSAVYLCASIRSVRGSETQYFGPGTRLLVL.

The chain has TRBV7-2 and TRBJ2-1; 10 nucleotides match TRBD2. The germline CDR1 and CDR2 sequences are SGHTA and FQGNSA. CDR3 length equals 16 residues. After removal of 2 bases from V and 1 base from J, the junction contained 2 bases not matched to a gene. CDR3 coding DNA: TGTGCCAGCAGCTTATCTAGCGGGGGTTCCTACAATGAGCAGTTCTTC. Protein: CASSLSSGGSYNEQFF. Looking up the rest from reference TRBV7-2 and TRBJ2-1 gives the full variable domain: GAGVSQSPSNKVTEKGKDVELRCDPISGHTALYWYRQSLGQGLEFLIYFQGNSAPDKSGLPSDRFSAERTGGSVSTLTIQRTQQEDSAVYLCASSLSSGGSYNEQFFGPGTRLTVL.

A few counts support this clone. This chain connects TRBV9 to TRBJ1-5; 10 nucleotides match TRBD1. Per the germline V gene, CDR1 is SGDLS and CDR2 is YYNGEE. V dropped 2 bases and J dropped 2; count of bases not matched to a gene: 1. The CDR3 is made up of 15 amino acids. The chain's CDR3 is CASSVGTGGNQPQHF. CDR3 in DNA: TGTGCCAGCAGCGTCGGGACAGGGGGCAATCAGCCCCAGCATTTT.

The J gene is TRBJ2-2, the V gene TRBV7-2, with D possibly being TRBD2 (7 bases). Deletions cut 5 bases from V and 7 bases from J, with 23 bases between. This CDR3 has 17 amino acids. The V gene's germline CDR1 is SGHTA and CDR2 FQGNSA. CDR3 region: CASSPTGGGAVDGELFF. CDR3 sequence (DNA): TGTGCCAGCAGCCCTACGGGTGGGGGGGCTGTCGACGGGGAGCTGTTTTTT.

The chain combines TRBV18 with TRBJ2-1; the D gene is possibly TRBD1 (5 bases). Germline V gives CDR1 KGHSH, CDR2 LQKENI. This CDR3 has 16 amino acids. The V end lost 1 base, the J end lost 1 base, and 11 bases lay between the germline ends. The CDR3 sequence is CASSPLQGWSYNEQFF. Here the CDR3 DNA reads TGTGCCAGCTCACCACTCCAGGGATGGTCCTACAATGAGCAGTTCTTC.

This clone has only one observation. The rearrangement joins TRBV27 to TRBJ1-3; perhaps TRBD1 as D (5 bases). Germline V gene sequence: CDR1 MNHEY, CDR2 SMNVEV (reference sequence). Trimming pared 8 bases from V and 3 bases from J, leaving 20 bases between. This CDR3 region has 16 residues. The CDR3 region is CASGQFGRVGGNTIYF. The CDR3 DNA follows: TGTGCCAGCGGACAATTTGGGAGGGTTGGTGGAAACACCATATATTTT.

This chain links TRBV7-9 with TRBJ1-1, with D maybe TRBD1 (5 bases). The CDR3 runs 16 residues. Per the germline V gene, CDR1 is SEHNR and CDR2 is FQNEAQ (reference sequence). Trimming stripped 4 bases from V and 0 bases from J, with 15 bases between. In nucleotides, the CDR3 is TGTGCCAGCAGCTCGAACCAGGGTAACATGAACACTGAAGCTTTCTTT. This translates into CASSSNQGNMNTEAFF.

This chain joins TRBV11-2 and TRBJ1-2, with D possibly being TRBD1 (6 bases). V lost 5 bases and J 4 bases, leaving 14 bases between the germline ends. CDR1 SGHAT and CDR2 FQNNGV come from the germline V gene. The CDR3 totals 14 residues. The CDR3 loop is CASSRTTGSYGYTF. CDR3 nucleotides: TGTGCCAGCAGCCGGACAACAGGGAGCTATGGCTACACCTTC.

The chain joins TRBV11-2 to TRBJ2-5; D might be TRBD2 (5 bases). The germline V gene encodes CDR1 SGHAT and CDR2 FQNNGV. The CDR3 covers 16 residues. V lost 5 bases to trimming and J lost 4 bases, with 20 bases between them. The CDR3 bases are TGTGCCAGCAGCCCTCGTTCGAGGGTCAGAGGAGAGACCCAGTACTTC. It specifies CASSPRSRVRGETQYF.

J is TRBJ1-4 and V is TRBV3-1 (or the pseudogene TRBV3-2); 9 bases fit TRBD1. CDR3 size: 16 residues. Trimming removed 4 bases from V and 7 bases from J; junction bases left unmatched: 10. Germline CDR1 reads LGHDT; CDR2 reads YNNKEL (reference sequence). The CDR3 region is CASSPEQGAGGEKLFF. DNA for the CDR3: TGTGCCAGCAGCCCCGAACAGGGGGCGGGGGGTGAAAAACTGTTTTTT.

The table lists this clone with a count of one. CDR3 in DNA: TGCAGTGCTAGTCCGGGGGATGGAGACATTCAGTACTTC. Protein sequence: CSASPGDGDIQYF. The chain has TRBV20-1 and TRBJ2-4; weak D call: TRBD2 (6 bases). CDR1 and CDR2 (germline): DFQATT, SNEGSKA (reference sequence). Trimming took 3 bases from V and 8 from J, leaving 14 bases between them. This CDR3 contains 13 residues.

V and J are TRBV27 and TRBJ1-2, with TRBD1 matching over 7 bases. CDR3 size: 13 residues. The V and J ends lost 5 bases and 5 bases, in that order; junction bases with no gene match: 5. Germline assignment: CDR1 MNHEY and CDR2 SMNVEV (reference sequence). CDR3 residues: CASSRQGSYGYTF. The DNA of the CDR3 is TGTGCCAGCAGTCGACAGGGATCTTATGGCTACACCTTC.

The rearrangement links TRBV11-2 to TRBJ2-7; D is possibly TRBD1 (6 bases). V was pared by 2 bases and J by 3 bases, with 8 bases between. The CDR3 extends over 13 amino acids. Germline V lookup: CDR1 SGHAT, CDR2 FQNNGV. CDR3 loop: CASSLNRVYEQYF. CDR3 nucleotides: TGTGCCAGCAGCTTAAACAGGGTCTACGAGCAGTACTTC.